This entry lists 10 T cell receptor beta chains sequenced from one sample in a study of CD4 T cells in relation to SARS-CoV-2 and coronaviruses. TCRdb keeps only in-frame clones here, not all; method: immunoSEQ multiplex PCR. The table includes more than 55,000 clones, about nine tenths detected once. CD4+ T cells from unexposed donors were obtained before the COVID-19 pandemic (2011-2018). The specimen was memory CD4+ T cells from PBMCs. These receptors originate from a human donor in good health.

This chain links TRBV7-6 with TRBJ2-2; 9 positions agree with TRBD2. CDR1 SGHVS and CDR2 FNYEAQ come from the germline V gene. This CDR3 spans 15 amino acids. With 6 bases clipped from V and 1 base from J, the junction kept 3 bases outside the gene matches. CDR3 DNA sequence: TGTGCCAGCAGGGAGACTAGCGGGAACACCGGGGAGCTGTTTTTT. Protein sequence: CASRETSGNTGELFF.

The chain uses TRBV5-6 and TRBJ2-7; no firm D call. The CDR3 loop spans 15 amino acids. V was pared by 6 bases and J by 2 bases, with 18 bases between. The germline CDR1 and CDR2 sequences are SGHDT and YYEEEE. CDR3 residues: CASTPKAPPPYEQYF. CDR3 in DNA: TGTGCCAGCACCCCAAAGGCGCCTCCCCCCTACGAGCAGTACTTC.

This rearrangement joins TRBV12-3 or TRBV12-4 to TRBJ1-1; possibly TRBD1 for D (5 bases). V was trimmed by 6 bases and J by 4 bases, leaving 12 bases between them. CDR3 length: 13 residues. CDR3 bases: TGTGCCAGCAGCTTGGAGGGGAGCACTGAAGCTTTCTTT. Translation gives CASSLEGSTEAFF.

The chain couples TRBV2 to TRBJ2-7; D is unclear. The DNA end lines up better with TRBJ2-5; the J call may be wrong. The V gene's germline CDR1 is SNHLY and CDR2 FYNNEI. The CDR3 loop spans 13 amino acids. CDR3 sequence reads: CASRRSFLETQYF. In DNA, the CDR3 is TGTGCCAGCAGGCGGAGCTTCCTGGAGACCCAGTACTTC.

The chain has TRBV2 and TRBJ2-3; 7 bases are a match to TRBD2. Germline assignment: CDR1 SNHLY and CDR2 FYNNEI. This CDR3 is built from 13 residues. The junction had 3 bases not matched to a gene; V was cut back by 3 bases and J by 6 bases. For the CDR3, the DNA is TGTGCCAGCAGTGATGGGGGGGAGGATACGCAGTATTTT. Residues: CASSDGGEDTQYF.

The chain joins TRBV4-1 to TRBJ2-7, with TRBD1 matching over 8 bases. CDR1 and CDR2 from the germline V gene are MGHRA and YSYEKL. The CDR3 has 16 amino acids. Trimming removed 4 bases from V and 4 bases from J; junction bases left unmatched: 12. CDR3 in DNA: TGCGCCAGCAGCCTCGGGACAGGCCGAAGTATGTACGAGCAGTACTTC. It is translated as CASSLGTGRSMYEQYF.

V usage is TRBV6-6 and J usage is TRBJ2-1; 10 nucleotides match TRBD2. Germline values: CDR1 MNHNY, CDR2 SVGAGI (reference sequence). Unmatched junction bases numbered 6, after V lost 8 bases and J lost 2 bases. The CDR3 totals 15 residues. The CDR3 DNA is TGTGCCAGCGGCGCGAGCGGGAGGGCCTACAATGAGCAGTTCTTC. Residues: CASGASGRAYNEQFF.

This clone is a singleton in its sample. The rearrangement uses TRBV30 and TRBJ2-1; maybe TRBD1 (6 bases). This CDR3 has 12 amino acids. V was clipped by 2 bases and J by 4 bases, with 6 bases between them. CDR1 and CDR2 (germline): GTSNPN, SVGIG (reference sequence). The CDR3 bases are TGTGCCTGGAGTAGGGGGTACAATGAGCAGTTCTTC. This translates into CAWSRGYNEQFF.

This chain links TRBV3-1 (or the pseudogene TRBV3-2) with TRBJ2-5, with D tentatively TRBD2 (6 bases). Germline V gene sequence: CDR1 LGHDT, CDR2 YNNKEL (reference sequence). CDR3 length: 16 amino acids. The ends were cut back, 3 bases at V and 3 bases at J, with 17 bases in the middle. CDR3 bases: TGTGCCAGCAGCCAGGGGGGACCGGGAGCAAAAGAGACCCAGTACTTC. As protein: CASSQGGPGAKETQYF.

V usage is TRBV13 and J usage is TRBJ1-1, with D unclear. Per germline, CDR1 PRHDT and CDR2 FYEKMQ (reference sequence). V was pared by 1 base and J by 1 base, with 7 bases between. The CDR3 totals 14 residues. Here the CDR3 reads CASSLDRENTEAFF. CDR3 nucleotides: TGTGCCAGCAGCTTAGACCGAGAGAACACTGAAGCTTTCTTT.